This is a list of T cell receptor beta chains from one sample in a study of T cell repertoires in cytomegalovirus infection. These receptors are not linked to any known antigen. TCRdb called the reads again in MiXCR, with one record for every CDR3 protein. The sample lists about 52,000 distinct CDR3 sequences; around 20% were seen once. This specimen was CD8+ T cells from cultured PBMCs, taken from culture after CMV antigen stimulation. The source of these receptors is a human donor in good health (CMV status not recorded). Some clones in this sample may be carry-over from other donors' samples. The conserved cysteine and the conserved F or W are not part of the CDR3 here.

v_call | cdr3_aa
TRBV29-1 | SVLLAGAYNEQF
TRBV7-2 | ASSLGALLTGELF
TRBV6-2/TRBV6-3 | ASSGGTSGPQETQY
TRBV12-3/TRBV12-4 | ASRTLTSGEDTQY
TRBV7-6 | ASSLGLAGTNTGELF
TRBV11-2 | ASSLWDRETQY
TRBV9 | ASSGRERGPYQETQY
TRBV6-1 | ASSERLAGSYEQY
TRBV12-3/TRBV12-4 | ASSPGTGSYT
TRBV11-2 | ASSLVRVEAIPNTEAF
TRBV7-2 | ASSLGQGLGTYEQY
TRBV7-9 | ASSPGTSGYLQETQY
TRBV7-9 | ASSFGPAGADTQY
TRBV12-3/TRBV12-4 | ASSSLAGYPYEQY
TRBV7-2 | ASSSDTFYTEAF
TRBV20-1 | SAIGGGRYGYT
TRBV7-2 | ASRPFGGAFDSPLH
TRBV6-1 | ASSEISGMADTQY
TRBV28 | ATSMNTEAF
TRBV28 | ASSLSGGATGELF
TRBV9 | ASSVPSDSAQRTDTQY
TRBV15 | ATSRDRFAGGGTQY
TRBV12-3/TRBV12-4 | ASSLAIQGQPQH
TRBV9 | ASSEVLGEKLF
TRBV11-2 | ASRRTDQETQY
TRBV4-3 | ASSQDWAGDYEQY
TRBV4-1 | ASSHLGQPYEQY
TRBV27 | ASSWGQGMNEQY
TRBV6-5 | ASSYSGDEQF
TRBV7-3 | ASSRGQGSYGYT
TRBV12-3/TRBV12-4 | ASSTGHPWEQY
TRBV6-1 | ASEELVNTEAF
TRBV6-1 | ASTSPYRDGLAGVEEQY
TRBV7-2 | ASSFSGEQY
TRBV27 | ASSYQTGNQPQH
TRBV7-9 | AGSGRNGYT
TRBV27 | ASSLQGLGQPQH
TRBV7-8 | ASSLGSIEAF
TRBV27 | ASRSSHSTDTQY
TRBV7-8 | ASSSPGLASEQY
TRBV6-2/TRBV6-3 | ASSPPTDFNQPQH
TRBV4-1 | ASSQKQGSPYEQY
TRBV15 | ATSRSQGSGNTIY
TRBV7-2 | ASSRTGNRNGYT
TRBV5-6 | ASSLFTGRPYEQY
TRBV6-2/TRBV6-3 | ASTEGPGLYQPQH
TRBV4-1 | ASSLSGAPTDTQY
TRBV7-8 | ASSFPSGGINSGELF